The rows below give T cell receptor beta chains drawn from one sample of a study of STAT5B mutations in CD4+ large granular lymphocyte leukemia. TCRdb's table, derived via immunoSEQ multiplex PCR, lists solely in-frame clones and lacks some. The repertoire has more than 3,000 clones, roughly 87% of them found once; the top ten carry 2.4%. The specimen sequenced was CD4+ T cells from blood buffy coats. The source of these receptors is a human donor in good health. Each CDR3 is given with its conserved first and last residue. D genes are given only for firm matches. Size tells how often a clone was seen (once, few, many) or the class of an expanded clone, and some rows leave it out.

abundance: -
d_gene: -
j_gene: TRBJ2-1
v_gene: TRBV19
CDR3nt: TGTGCCACCCTGATAGAGGGAGCGTCCCCCAATGAGCAGTTCTTC
CDR3aa: CATLIEGASPNEQFF

abundance: -
d_gene: -
j_gene: TRBJ2-3
v_gene: TRBV27
CDR3nt: TGTGCCAGCAGTGGCGTAACAGATACGCAGTATTTT
CDR3aa: CASSGVTDTQYF

abundance: -
d_gene: TRBD2
j_gene: TRBJ2-7
v_gene: TRBV10-2
CDR3nt: TGCGCCAGCAGTAGAGGACTAGCCGAGACCTACGAGCAGTACTTC
CDR3aa: CASSRGLAETYEQYF

abundance: -
d_gene: TRBD2
j_gene: TRBJ2-1
v_gene: TRBV5-6
CDR3nt: TGTGCCAGCACCGTACTAGCGGGGTACAATGAGCAGTTCTTC
CDR3aa: CASTVLAGYNEQFF

abundance: -
d_gene: TRBD2
j_gene: TRBJ2-2
v_gene: TRBV7-6
CDR3nt: TGTGCCAGCAGCTACGGGACTAGCCTAGAGCTGTTTTTT
CDR3aa: CASSYGTSLELFF

abundance: -
d_gene: -
j_gene: TRBJ2-1
v_gene: TRBV19
CDR3nt: TGTGCCAGTAGTATAGATCCCGGGACTTATTACAATGAGCAGTTCTTC
CDR3aa: CASSIDPGTYYNEQFF

abundance: -
d_gene: -
j_gene: TRBJ2-5
v_gene: TRBV4-1
CDR3nt: TGCGCCAGCAGCCAAGATTGGCGAATTGGCGAGACCCAGTACTTC
CDR3aa: CASSQDWRIGETQYF

abundance: -
d_gene: -
j_gene: TRBJ2-2
v_gene: TRBV28
CDR3nt: TGTGCCAGCAGCCTGTTCACCGGGGAGCTGTTTTTT
CDR3aa: CASSLFTGELFF

abundance: -
d_gene: -
j_gene: TRBJ2-6
v_gene: TRBV6-1
CDR3nt: TGTGCCAGCAGTGAGGGCGAGACTGGGGCCAACGTCCTGACTTTC
CDR3aa: CASSEGETGANVLTF

abundance: -
d_gene: -
j_gene: TRBJ2-1
v_gene: TRBV27
CDR3nt: TGTGCCAGCAGAGCGGCTTCCTACAATGAGCAGTTCTTC
CDR3aa: CASRAASYNEQFF

abundance: -
d_gene: -
j_gene: TRBJ2-4
v_gene: TRBV10-1
CDR3nt: TGCGCCAGCAGTGAATCAGAAGCCAAAAACATTCAGTACTTC
CDR3aa: CASSESEAKNIQYF

abundance: once
d_gene: -
j_gene: TRBJ2-1
v_gene: TRBV30
CDR3nt: TGTGCCTGGAGCCTGGGGGGCTACAATGAGCAGTTCTTC
CDR3aa: CAWSLGGYNEQFF